This T cell receptor beta chain stems from a study of T-cell reconstitution after alpha-beta-depleted transplantation in children. This CDR3 region has 18 residues. V lost 1 base to trimming and J lost 6 bases, with 22 bases between them. The library targeted TCRbeta and was prepared with unique molecular identifiers. In TCRdb, the PCR reads were re-called with MiXCR into one record per CDR3 protein. This table holds about 200,000 distinct CDR3 sequences, more than 12% found once. At least ten counts were recorded for this clonotype. The sample consisted of PBMCs from the stem cell graft donor, taken from the stem cell graft. The TCR originated in a human donor who donated a stem cell graft to a child with acute lymphoblastic leukemia. J is TRBJ2-4 and V is TRBV12-3 or TRBV12-4; D gene uncertain. CDR3 in amino acids: CASSLDVWQANPGNIQYF. The CDR3 DNA reads TGTGCCAGCAGTTTAGACGTTTGGCAGGCAAACCCGGGAAACATTCAGTACTTC.